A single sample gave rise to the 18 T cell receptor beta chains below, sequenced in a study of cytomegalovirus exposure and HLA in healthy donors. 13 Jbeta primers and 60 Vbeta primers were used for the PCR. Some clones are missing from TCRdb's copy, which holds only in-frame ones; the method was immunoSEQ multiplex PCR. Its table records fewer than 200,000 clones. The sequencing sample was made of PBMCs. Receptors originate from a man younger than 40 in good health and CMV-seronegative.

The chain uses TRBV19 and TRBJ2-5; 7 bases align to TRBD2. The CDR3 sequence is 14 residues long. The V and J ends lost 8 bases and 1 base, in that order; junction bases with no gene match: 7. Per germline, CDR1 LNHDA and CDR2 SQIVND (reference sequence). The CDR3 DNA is TGTGCCAGTGGGGGGGTGGCAGGCCAAGAGACCCAGTACTTC. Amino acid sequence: CASGGVAGQETQYF. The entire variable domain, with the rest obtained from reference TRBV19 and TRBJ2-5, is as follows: DGGITQSPKYLFRKEGQNVTLSCEQNLNHDAMYWYRQDPGQGLRLIYYSQIVNDFQKGDIAEGYSVSREKKESFPLTVTSAQKNPTAFYLCASGGVAGQETQYFGPGTRLLVL.

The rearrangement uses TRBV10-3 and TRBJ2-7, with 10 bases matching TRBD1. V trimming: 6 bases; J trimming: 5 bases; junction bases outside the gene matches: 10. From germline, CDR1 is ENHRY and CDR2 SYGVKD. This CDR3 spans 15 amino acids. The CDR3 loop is CAISRKTGGFNEQYF. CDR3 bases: TGTGCCATCAGCAGAAAGACAGGGGGCTTCAACGAGCAGTACTTC.

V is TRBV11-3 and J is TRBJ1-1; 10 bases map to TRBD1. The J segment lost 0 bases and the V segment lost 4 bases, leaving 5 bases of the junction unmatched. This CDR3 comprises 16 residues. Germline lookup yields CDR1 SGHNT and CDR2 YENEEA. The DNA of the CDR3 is TGTGCCAGCAGCTCCGGACAGGGGGAGCTGAACACTGAAGCTTTCTTT. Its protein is CASSSGQGELNTEAFF. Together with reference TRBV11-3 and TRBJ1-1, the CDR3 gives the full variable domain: EAGVVQSPRYKIIEKKQPVAFWCNPISGHNTLYWYLQNLGQGPELLIRYENEEAVDDSQLPKDRFSAERLKGVDSTLKIQPAELGDSAVYLCASSSGQGELNTEAFFGQGTRLTVV.

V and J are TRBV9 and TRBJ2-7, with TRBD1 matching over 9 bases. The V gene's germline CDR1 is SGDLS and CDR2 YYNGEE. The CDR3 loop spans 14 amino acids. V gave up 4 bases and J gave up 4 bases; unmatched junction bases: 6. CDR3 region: CASSLGQGGYEQYF. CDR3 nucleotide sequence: TGTGCCAGCAGCTTGGGACAGGGCGGATACGAGCAGTACTTC.

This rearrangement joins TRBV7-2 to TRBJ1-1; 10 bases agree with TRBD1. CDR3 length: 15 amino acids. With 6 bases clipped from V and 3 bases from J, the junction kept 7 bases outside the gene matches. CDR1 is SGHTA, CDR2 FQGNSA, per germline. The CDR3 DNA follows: TGTGCCAGCAGTTACTCGACAGGGGGCTACACTGAAGCTTTCTTT. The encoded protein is CASSYSTGGYTEAFF.

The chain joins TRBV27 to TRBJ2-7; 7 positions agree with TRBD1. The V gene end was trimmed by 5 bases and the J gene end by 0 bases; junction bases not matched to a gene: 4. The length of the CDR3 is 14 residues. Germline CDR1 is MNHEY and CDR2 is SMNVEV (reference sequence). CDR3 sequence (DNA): TGTGCCAGCAGTCGGGACAGTAACTCCTACGAGCAGTACTTC. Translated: CASSRDSNSYEQYF.

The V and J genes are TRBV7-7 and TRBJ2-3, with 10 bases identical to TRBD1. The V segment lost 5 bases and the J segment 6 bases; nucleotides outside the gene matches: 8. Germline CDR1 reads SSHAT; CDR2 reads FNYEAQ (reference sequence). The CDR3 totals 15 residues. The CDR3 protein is CASSLSGTGADTQYF. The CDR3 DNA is TGTGCCAGCAGCCTTTCCGGGACAGGGGCCGATACGCAGTATTTT.

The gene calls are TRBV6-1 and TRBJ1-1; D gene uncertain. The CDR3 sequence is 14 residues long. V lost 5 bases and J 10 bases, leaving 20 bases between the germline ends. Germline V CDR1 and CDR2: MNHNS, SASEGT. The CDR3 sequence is CASSWALDERGAFF. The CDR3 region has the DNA TGTGCCAGCAGTTGGGCGCTGGACGAGCGGGGAGCTTTCTTT.

The CDR3 DNA is TGTGCCAGCAGCCCCTACTTACTGCTCGGGAATGAGCAGTTCTTC. Protein: CASSPYLLLGNEQFF. The chain has TRBV11-2 and TRBJ2-1; D remains ambiguous. Germline assignment: CDR1 SGHAT and CDR2 FQNNGV. CDR3 size: 15 residues. V lost 5 bases, J lost 7 bases, and 18 bases lay in between.

The CDR3, as DNA: TGTGCCAGTAGTATCGAGGGGGCTAGGAACACTGAAGCTTTCTTT. It yields the protein CASSIEGARNTEAFF. The chain uses TRBV19 and TRBJ1-1, with TRBD1 matching 7 bases. The CDR3 covers 15 residues. The V gene end was trimmed by 3 bases and the J gene end by 1 base; junction bases not matched to a gene: 5. The germline V gene has CDR1 LNHDA and CDR2 SQIVND (reference sequence).

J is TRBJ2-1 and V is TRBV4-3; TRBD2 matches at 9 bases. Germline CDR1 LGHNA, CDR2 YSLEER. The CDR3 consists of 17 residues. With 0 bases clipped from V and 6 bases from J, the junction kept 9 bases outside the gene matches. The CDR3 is CASSQEAFGGGVNEQFF. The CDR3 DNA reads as TGCGCCAGCAGCCAAGAAGCATTTGGCGGGGGGGTCAATGAGCAGTTCTTC.

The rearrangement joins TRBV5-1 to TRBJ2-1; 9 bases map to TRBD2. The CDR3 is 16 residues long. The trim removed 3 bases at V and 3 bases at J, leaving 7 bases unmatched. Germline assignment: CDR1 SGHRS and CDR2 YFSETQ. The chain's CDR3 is CASSSGGGRGYNEQFF. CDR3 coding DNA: TGCGCCAGCAGCTCCGGGGGCGGGAGGGGCTACAATGAGCAGTTCTTC.

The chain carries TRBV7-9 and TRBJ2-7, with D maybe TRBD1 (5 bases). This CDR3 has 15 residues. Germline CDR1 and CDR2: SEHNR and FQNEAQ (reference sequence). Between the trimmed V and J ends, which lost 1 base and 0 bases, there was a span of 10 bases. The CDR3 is CASSLGQGYSYEQYF. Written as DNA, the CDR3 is TGTGCCAGCAGCTTAGGTCAGGGTTACTCCTACGAGCAGTACTTC.

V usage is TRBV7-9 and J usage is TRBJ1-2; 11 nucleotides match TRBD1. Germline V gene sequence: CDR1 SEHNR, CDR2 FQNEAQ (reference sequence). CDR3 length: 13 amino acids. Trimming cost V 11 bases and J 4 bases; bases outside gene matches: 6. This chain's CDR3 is CAGRGTGGYGYTF. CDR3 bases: TGTGCCGGCCGAGGGACAGGGGGCTATGGCTACACCTTC. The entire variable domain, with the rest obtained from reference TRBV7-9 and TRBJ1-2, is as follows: DTGVSQNPRHKITKRGQNVTFRCDPISEHNRLYWYRQTLGQGPEFLTYFQNEAQLEKSRLLSDRFSAERPKGSFSTLEIQRTEQGDSAMYLCAGRGTGGYGYTFGSGTRLTVV.

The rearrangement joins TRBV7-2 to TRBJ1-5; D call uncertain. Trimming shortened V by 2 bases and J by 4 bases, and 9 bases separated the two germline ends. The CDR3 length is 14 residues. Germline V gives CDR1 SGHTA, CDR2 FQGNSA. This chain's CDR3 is CASSLRSDNQPQHF. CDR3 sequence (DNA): TGTGCCAGCAGCTTACGTTCAGATAATCAGCCCCAGCATTTT.

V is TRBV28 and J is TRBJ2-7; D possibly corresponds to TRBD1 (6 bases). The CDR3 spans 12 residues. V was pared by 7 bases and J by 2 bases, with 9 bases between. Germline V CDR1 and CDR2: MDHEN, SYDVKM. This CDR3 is CASKQGPYEQYF. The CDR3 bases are TGTGCCAGCAAGCAGGGGCCCTACGAGCAGTACTTC.

The CDR3 nucleotides read TGTGCCAGCAGCGTGAGTTGGTCTAGCGGTCCCTACGAGCAGTACTTC. Its translation is CASSVSWSSGPYEQYF. J is TRBJ2-7 and V is TRBV9; 7 bases are a match to TRBD2. CDR3 length equals 16 residues. The J segment lost 2 bases and the V segment lost 2 bases, leaving 10 bases of the junction unmatched. Germline assignment: CDR1 SGDLS and CDR2 YYNGEE. Using reference TRBV9 and TRBJ2-7 for the parts outside the CDR3, the full variable domain is DSGVTQTPKHLITATGQRVTLRCSPRSGDLSVYWYQQSLDQGLQFLIQYYNGEERAKGNILERFSAQQFPDLHSELNLSSLELGDSALYFCASSVSWSSGPYEQYFGPGTRLTVT.

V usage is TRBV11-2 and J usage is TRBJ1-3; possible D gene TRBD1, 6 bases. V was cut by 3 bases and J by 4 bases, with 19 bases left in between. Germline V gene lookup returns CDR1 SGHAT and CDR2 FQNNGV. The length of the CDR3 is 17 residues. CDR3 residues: CASSFQGQPVGGNTIYF. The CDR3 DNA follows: TGTGCCAGCAGCTTCCAGGGACAACCAGTTGGAGGAAACACCATATATTTT.